This T cell receptor (beta chain) derives from a study of cytomegalovirus exposure and HLA in healthy donors. Profiled with immunoSEQ multiplex PCR; TCRdb holds only in-frame clones, not every one. The sample consists of about 71,000 clones, 90% to 95% of them appearing once. The J segment lost 6 bases and the V segment lost 4 bases, leaving 9 bases of the junction unmatched. CDR1 and CDR2 from the germline V gene are SQVTM and ANQGSEA. The CDR3 covers 17 residues. The V gene is TRBV29-1, the J gene TRBJ2-1; 16 nucleotides align to TRBD2. The source is a man in his late teens or twenties in good health and CMV-seropositive. The sample consisted of PBMCs. The chain's CDR3 is CSVVPGLAGGIINEQFF. CDR3 coding DNA: TGCAGCGTTGTGCCGGGACTAGCGGGGGGGATCATCAATGAGCAGTTCTTC.